One and the same sample provided the 2 T cell receptor beta chains below, sequenced in a study of OX40 agonist ivuxolimab in advanced cancers. The method was immunoSEQ multiplex PCR; TCRdb's version includes in-frame clones alone and lacks a portion of them. The repertoire holds 96,000 or so clones, with around 80% as singletons. The starting material was CD4+ or CD8+ T cells sorted from blood, obtained in a trial of the OX40 agonist ivuxolimab. These receptors were taken from an adult with an advanced solid tumor such as melanoma, head and neck, liver or kidney cancer.

This clone was observed a single time. The chain recombines TRBV5-1 with TRBJ2-1, with 9 nucleotides matching TRBD2. Germline V gene lookup returns CDR1 SGHRS and CDR2 YFSETQ. V gave up 0 bases and J gave up 6 bases; unmatched junction bases: 10. This CDR3 contains 17 residues. CDR3 nucleotide sequence: TGCGCCAGCAGCTTGGTCTTAGCGGGAGTGAGGGGCAATGAGCAGTTCTTC. This gives the protein CASSLVLAGVRGNEQFF.

The chain carries TRBV6-5 and TRBJ2-7, with 8 nucleotides matching TRBD2. V dropped 5 bases and J dropped 4; count of bases not matched to a gene: 10. In germline, CDR1 is MNHEY, CDR2 SVGAGI. The CDR3 is made up of 15 amino acids. The DNA of the CDR3 is TGTGCCAGCAGTGCCCGGGGGGGGCCCCCTTACGAGCAGTACTTC. As protein: CASSARGGPPYEQYF.